This passage covers 10 T cell receptor beta chains from one sample sequenced in a study of blood T cell repertoires in COVID-19. The table came from immunoSEQ multiplex PCR; TCRdb's copy has only in-frame clones and leaves some out. The table lists around 150,000 clones, 87% of them singletons. Sequenced sample: peripheral blood. Receptors were obtained from a woman between 65 and 79 years old with COVID-19, enrolled during active disease.

There are a few counts of this clone. This chain joins TRBV6-1 and TRBJ1-1, with a weak D call TRBD1 (5 bases). Germline V gene data show CDR1 as MNHNS and CDR2 as SASEGT. CDR3 length: 15 amino acids. Trimming shortened V by 2 bases and J by 1 base, and 11 bases separated the two germline ends. DNA for the CDR3: TGTGCCAGCAGTGAATCACGGACACCGAACACTGAAGCTTTCTTT. Residues: CASSESRTPNTEAFF.

The CDR3 spells CASVFSGGDGYTF. Written as DNA, the CDR3 is TGTGCCAGCGTGTTCTCGGGGGGGGATGGCTACACCTTC. The chain has TRBV28 and TRBJ1-2; tentatively, D is TRBD1 (5 bases). V was trimmed by 8 bases and J by 6 bases, leaving 16 bases between them. Germline lookup yields CDR1 MDHEN and CDR2 SYDVKM. The CDR3 spans 13 residues.

The J gene is TRBJ1-5, the V gene TRBV19; maybe TRBD1 (5 bases). This CDR3 is 14 amino acids long. V lost 0 bases to trimming and J lost 5 bases, with 8 bases between them. The germline V gene encodes CDR1 LNHDA and CDR2 SQIVND (reference sequence). The CDR3 coding sequence is TGTGCCAGTAGTATAGATGGGGGGTATCAGCCCCAGCATTTT. This gives the protein CASSIDGGYQPQHF.

V is TRBV3-1 (or the pseudogene TRBV3-2) and J is TRBJ1-1; possible D gene TRBD1, 6 bases. Trimming left V 3 bases short and J 3 bases short, with 14 bases between. This CDR3 is built from 15 residues. Germline V lookup: CDR1 LGHDT, CDR2 YNNKEL (reference sequence). The CDR3 nucleotides read TGTGCCAGCAGCCAGCTCAGGGGAGGGGACACTGAAGCTTTCTTT. Protein: CASSQLRGGDTEAFF.

CDR3: CASSLEAGRSPLHF. The CDR3 nucleotides are TGCGCCAGCAGCTTGGAGGCAGGGAGGTCACCCCTCCACTTT. The chain uses TRBV5-1 and TRBJ1-6, with TRBD1 as a possible D gene (5 bases). CDR1 and CDR2 (germline): SGHRS, YFSETQ. V was shortened by 0 bases and J by 10 bases, with 11 bases between the two germline ends. The CDR3 has 14 amino acids.

The CDR3 is CAGQGFYGYTF. The DNA of the CDR3 is TGTGCCGGACAGGGGTTCTATGGCTACACCTTC. The chain joins TRBV28 to TRBJ1-2; 9 bases map to TRBD1. J lost 4 bases, V lost 11 bases, and 2 bases had no gene match. Germline V gene lookup returns CDR1 MDHEN and CDR2 SYDVKM. The CDR3 spans 11 residues.

This clone was recorded once. This chain connects TRBV18 to TRBJ2-6; tentative D call: TRBD1 (5 bases). V lost 3 bases and J lost 0, with 18 bases in between. Germline V gives CDR1 KGHSH, CDR2 LQKENI. CDR3 size: 19 residues. The CDR3 DNA follows: TGTGCCAGCTCACCCCGGATCAGGGTACAAAGCTCTGGGGCCAACGTCCTGACTTTC. Its translation: CASSPRIRVQSSGANVLTF.

V is TRBV3-1 (or the pseudogene TRBV3-2) and J is TRBJ2-2; tentatively, D is TRBD2 (6 bases). CDR1 and CDR2 from the germline V gene are LGHDT and YNNKEL (reference sequence). The CDR3 totals 15 residues. The germline V and J ends were trimmed by 0 bases and 14 bases, with 19 bases remaining between them. CDR3 protein: CASSQDIQTSGSLFF. Here the CDR3 DNA reads TGTGCCAGCAGCCAAGATATCCAGACAAGCGGGTCTCTGTTTTTT.

V is TRBV6-2 or TRBV6-3 and J is TRBJ1-3; no reliable D call. The CDR3 extends over 17 amino acids. Germline V gene data show CDR1 as MNHEY and CDR2 as SVGEGT. Trimming removed 6 bases at V and 0 bases at J, with 18 bases between. CDR3 sequence reads: CASSHPGGISSGNTIYF. The CDR3 DNA reads TGTGCCAGCAGCCACCCTGGCGGAATCTCCTCTGGAAACACCATATATTTT.

In DNA, the CDR3 is TGCGCCAGCAGCCAGGAGAGGCGGTACAATGAGCAGTTCTTC. Protein product: CASSQERRYNEQFF. The chain has TRBV4-1 and TRBJ2-1; D unclear. There are 14 residues in the CDR3. The V gene lost 3 bases and the J gene lost 4 bases, with 10 bases spanning the gap. Germline V gene data show CDR1 as MGHRA and CDR2 as YSYEKL.